In this sample, the clone carrying this T cell receptor (beta chain) is medium-sized. Its antigen is not known. This sample is part of a study of PD-1 blockade in classical Hodgkin lymphoma. Background on the study: Nivolumab was given intravenously to patients at 3 mg/kg every 2 weeks.

Germline trimming cut 3 bases from V and 0 bases from J; bases unmatched to any gene: 0. The CDR3 is 15 amino acids. In germline, CDR1 is SGHDN, CDR2 FVKESK. The repertoire was sequenced with immunoSEQ multiplex PCR; TCRdb's copy has only in-frame clones and lacks some. The sample has 14,000 or so clones, about four fifths seen once; the top ten hold roughly a fifth. Study results and caveats: Repertoire difference causes, possibly disease activity or prior therapy, remain undefined. Newly diagnosed patients reportedly trailed healthy donors in baseline TCR diversity. A significant rise in TCR diversity was seen by C4D1 for CD4+ cells but not for CD8+ cells.

Relapses following autologous stem cell transplantation were seen in all patients, with brentuximab vedotin exposure varying. The clonotype was recovered from a human donor with classical Hodgkin lymphoma. The material was peripheral blood mononuclear cells (PBMCs), obtained at baseline. The chain joins TRBV14 to TRBJ2-3; 10 nucleotides line up with TRBD2. The CDR3 DNA sequence: TGTGCCAGCAGCCAGACTAGCGGGAGCACAGATACGCAGTATTTT. The encoded protein is CASSQTSGSTDTQYF.